The next 3 T cell receptor beta chains were all read from a single sample in a study of cytomegalovirus exposure and HLA in healthy donors. This PCR relied on a set of 60 Vbeta primers and 13 Jbeta primers. Profiled with immunoSEQ multiplex PCR; TCRdb holds only in-frame clones, not every one. In the table there are 140,000 to 150,000 clones, roughly 70% of which are singletons. Sequenced material: PBMCs. These receptor sequences come from a woman between 55 and 75 years old in good health and CMV-seropositive.

This chain links TRBV6-5 with TRBJ1-1; 7 bases agree with TRBD1. Germline V gene sequence: CDR1 MNHEY, CDR2 SVGAGI. The CDR3 contains 14 residues. V gave up 7 bases and J gave up 7 bases; unmatched junction bases: 12. This CDR3 is CASTSQGKLSEAFF. The CDR3 DNA sequence: TGTGCCAGCACCTCACAGGGGAAATTAAGTGAAGCTTTCTTT.

Notes on this clone: Within the sample, other DNA sequences also encode this same CDR3. The CDR3 spells CASSLGSGLYNEQFF. The CDR3 region has the DNA TGCGCCAGCAGCTTGGGTAGCGGGCTATACAATGAGCAGTTCTTC. V gene TRBV5-1 combines with J gene TRBJ2-1; 7 positions match TRBD2. V trimming: 0 bases; J trimming: 4 bases; junction bases outside the gene matches: 4. The CDR3 totals 15 residues. CDR1 is SGHRS, CDR2 YFSETQ, per germline.

The chain joins TRBV7-3 to TRBJ1-1, with no clear D. The V end was cut by 5 bases, the J end by 6 bases, with 16 bases between. This CDR3 has 14 residues. The V gene's germline CDR1 is SGHTA and CDR2 FQGTGA. This CDR3 is CASSREGREPEAFF. CDR3 nucleotides: TGTGCCAGCAGCAGAGAGGGTAGGGAGCCTGAAGCTTTCTTT.